Given below is one T cell receptor beta chain in context. Its specificity is not known. The donors comprised healthy bone marrow donors. The sample is drawn from a study of cytomegalovirus exposure and HLA in healthy donors. General study findings and limits: Researchers reported in a later analysis that a missense DCLRE1C variant was tied to TCR beta V- and J-gene trimming. Researchers reported in a later analysis that common viral pathogens appeared linked to several top clusters. Later work found most CMV-associated TCR beta chains apparently HLA-restricted.

V trimming: 1 base; J trimming: 2 bases; junction bases outside the gene matches: 5. The CDR3 is 16 residues long. Germline V gives CDR1 SGHRS, CDR2 YFSETQ. PCR involved 60 Vbeta and 13 Jbeta primers. Measured with immunoSEQ multiplex PCR; TCRdb has only the in-frame clones, and not every one. Of some 64,000 clones listed, around 89% were seen once; the top ten hold 1.5%. This chain joins TRBV5-1 and TRBJ2-3; 9 nucleotides line up with TRBD2. The receptor was derived from a young man in good health and CMV-seropositive. Sequenced: PBMCs. CDR3 sequence: CASSLRAGGFTDTQYF. DNA of the CDR3: TGCGCCAGCAGCTTGCGAGCGGGAGGTTTCACAGATACGCAGTATTTT.